This entry lists 13 T cell receptor beta chains sequenced from one sample in a study of blood T cell repertoires in COVID-19. The assay was immunoSEQ multiplex PCR, and TCRdb's table has in-frame clones only and misses some. The sample carries 150,000 or so clones, about three quarters recorded once. Input material: peripheral blood. The receptors shown here come from a woman between 45 and 60 years old with active or convalescent COVID-19.

V and J are TRBV28 and TRBJ1-3; D unresolved. Germline V gene data show CDR1 as MDHEN and CDR2 as SYDVKM. V lost 5 bases and J 9 bases, leaving 17 bases between the germline ends. The CDR3 length is 14 residues. The CDR3 DNA is TGTGCCAGCAGTCCCAGTCGTCGACTACGCACCATATATTTT. As protein: CASSPSRRLRTIYF.

This sequence joins TRBV15 and TRBJ1-5, with 8 bases identical to TRBD1. V dropped 3 bases and J dropped 6; count of bases not matched to a gene: 7. Germline values: CDR1 LNHNV, CDR2 YYDKDF (reference sequence). This CDR3 spans 15 amino acids. CDR3 residues: CATSRDRAAGQPQHF. The CDR3 coding sequence is TGTGCCACCAGCAGGGACAGGGCGGCGGGTCAGCCCCAGCATTTT.

This clone showed up just a few times. This sample includes further DNA sequences coding for the same CDR3. This chain uses TRBV28 with TRBJ1-6; D unclear. The germline V and J ends were trimmed by 1 base and 7 bases, with 5 bases remaining between them. Germline CDR1 MDHEN, CDR2 SYDVKM. The CDR3 covers 13 residues. The CDR3, as DNA: TGTGCCAGCAGTTTATTTCGGAATTCACCCCTCCACTTT. Encoded protein: CASSLFRNSPLHF.

The chain uses TRBV18 and TRBJ1-3; 11 nucleotides agree with TRBD1. V was clipped by 6 bases and J by 5 bases; unmatched bases: 3. The germline V gene encodes CDR1 KGHSH and CDR2 LQKENI. CDR3 length: 14 amino acids. The CDR3 sequence: CASSPDRGRNTIYF. The CDR3 coding sequence is TGTGCCAGCTCGCCGGACAGGGGGCGAAACACCATATATTTT.

The CDR3 region has the DNA TGTGCCAGCAGCCAAGGATCTAGCGGGGTTCAAGAGACCCAGTACTTC. Translating it yields CASSQGSSGVQETQYF. This chain uses TRBV4-2 with TRBJ2-5; TRBD2 agrees at 9 bases. V trimming: 1 base; J trimming: 2 bases; junction bases outside the gene matches: 5. This CDR3 spans 16 amino acids. Germline loops: CDR1 LGHNA, CDR2 YNFKEQ.

The chain joins TRBV5-1 to TRBJ2-1; 8 positions match TRBD2. Germline CDR1 is SGHRS and CDR2 is YFSETQ. The ends lost 2 bases at V and 7 bases at J; junction bases unmatched: 8. This CDR3 contains 15 residues. For the CDR3, the DNA is TGCGCCAGCAGCTTAATAGCGGGACGGGGAAATGAGCAGTTCTTC. Translation: CASSLIAGRGNEQFF. Variable domain in full (rest from reference TRBV5-1 and TRBJ2-1): KAGVTQTPRYLIKTRGQQVTLSCSPISGHRSVSWYQQTPGQGLQFLFEYFSETQRNKGNFPGRFSGRQFSNSRSEMNVSTLELGDSALYLCASSLIAGRGNEQFFGPGTRLTVL.

The chain couples TRBV20-1 to TRBJ2-2, with TRBD2 identical over 7 bases. The CDR3 has 15 amino acids. Germline CDR1 reads DFQATT; CDR2 reads SNEGSKA (reference sequence). The V and J ends lost 5 bases and 6 bases, in that order; junction bases with no gene match: 12. CDR3 residues: CSAGGGAGAPGELFF. The CDR3 DNA follows: TGCAGTGCTGGTGGCGGTGCGGGAGCCCCCGGGGAGCTGTTTTTT.

The V and J genes are TRBV12-3 or TRBV12-4 and TRBJ1-1; D is undetermined. The ends were cut back, 3 bases at V and 1 base at J, with 6 bases in the middle. CDR3 size: 13 residues. Written as DNA, the CDR3 is TGTGCCAGCAGTTTTGTCGGGAACACTGAAGCTTTCTTT. The encoded protein is CASSFVGNTEAFF.

V and J are TRBV19 and TRBJ1-1; D is unclear. This CDR3 spans 14 amino acids. In germline, CDR1 is LNHDA, CDR2 SQIVND (reference sequence). V was pared by 7 bases and J by 0 bases, with 12 bases between. The CDR3 spells CASTLAVMNTEAFF. CDR3 bases: TGTGCCAGTACCCTAGCAGTCATGAACACTGAAGCTTTCTTT. Combining the CDR3 with reference TRBV19 and TRBJ1-1 gives the whole variable domain DGGITQSPKYLFRKEGQNVTLSCEQNLNHDAMYWYRQDPGQGLRLIYYSQIVNDFQKGDIAEGYSVSREKKESFPLTVTSAQKNPTAFYLCASTLAVMNTEAFFGQGTRLTVV.

This clone has more than one count but fewer than ten. V and J are TRBV2 and TRBJ1-2; D gene ambiguous. The CDR3 has 15 residues. V was shortened by 7 bases and J by 1 base, with 16 bases between the two germline ends. CDR1 and CDR2 from the germline V gene are SNHLY and FYNNEI. CDR3 region: CASIKDRDFNYGYTF. CDR3 sequence (DNA): TGTGCCAGCATCAAAGACCGAGACTTTAACTATGGCTACACCTTC.

This chain links TRBV3-1 (or the pseudogene TRBV3-2) with TRBJ2-3, with TRBD2 identical over 7 bases. CDR3 size: 15 residues. Unmatched junction bases numbered 5, after V lost 1 base and J lost 4 bases. The germline gives CDR1 LGHDT, CDR2 YNNKEL (reference sequence). CDR3 loop: CASSQGLARADTQYF. For the CDR3, the DNA is TGTGCCAGCAGCCAAGGACTAGCCCGTGCAGATACGCAGTATTTT.

This clone was seen a few times. V and J are TRBV28 and TRBJ1-1; no clear D gene. This CDR3 is built from 13 residues. V gave up 8 bases and J gave up 1 base, with 11 bases separating them. Per germline, CDR1 MDHEN and CDR2 SYDVKM. The chain's CDR3 is CASVGGWNTEAFF. CDR3 sequence (DNA): TGTGCCAGCGTGGGAGGATGGAACACTGAAGCTTTCTTT.

The rearrangement joins TRBV5-1 to TRBJ1-1; 10 nucleotides align to TRBD1. The length of the CDR3 is 16 residues. The germline V gene encodes CDR1 SGHRS and CDR2 YFSETQ. The V gene end was trimmed by 4 bases and the J gene end by 5 bases; junction bases not matched to a gene: 11. The DNA for the CDR3 is TGCGCCAGCAGCACCCGACAGGGGGCTAGGGAAACTGAAGCTTTCTTT. Protein product: CASSTRQGARETEAFF.